This T cell receptor beta chain was recorded in a study of OX40 agonist ivuxolimab in advanced cancers. Across the study: Every 2 weeks, ivuxolimab was infused into the patients intravenously at between 0.01 and 10 mg/kg. Three patients had partial responses: one hepatocellular carcinoma, two cutaneous melanoma. Allowance was made for prior anti-PD-1, anti-PD-L1 or anti-CTLA-4 therapy, and 40% to 45% had some.

Trimming took 1 base from V and 7 from J, leaving 8 bases between them. CDR3 length: 13 residues. Looked up from germline, CDR1 is MDHEN and CDR2 is SYDVKM. Using immunoSEQ multiplex PCR, the repertoire was profiled, and TCRdb retains in-frame clones only, with some absent. The sample gives roughly 71,000 clones, about 90% of which show up once; roughly 15% is in the top ten. The origin of this receptor is an adult with an advanced solid tumor such as melanoma, head and neck, liver or kidney cancer. V gene TRBV28 combines with J gene TRBJ1-5; D gene uncertain. The input for sequencing was CD4+ or CD8+ T cells sorted from blood, taken in a trial of the OX40 agonist ivuxolimab. The CDR3 nucleotides are TGTGCCAGCAGTTTATACGCGGACCAGCCCCAGCATTTT. This codes for CASSLYADQPQHF.